These T cell receptor beta chains were read from a single sample in a study of blood T cells in healthy people across ages. TCRdb re-derived calls from the 5' RACE reads in MiXCR, one entry per CDR3 protein. The sample records roughly 700,000 distinct CDR3 sequences, about 52% being singletons. Material for sequencing was blood. Receptors originate from an older woman in good health. The CDR3 runs from the conserved cysteine through the conserved F or W. D genes are given only for firm matches. Not every row has a clone size; where given, it reads once, few, many or a size class.

D	size	V	J	CDR3	DNA
NA	few	TRBV12-3/TRBV12-4	TRBJ2-7	CASSSKTNPVQYF	TGTGCCAGCAGTTCTAAGACTAACCCAGTCCAGTACTTC
NA	NA	TRBV2	TRBJ2-6	CASSQQGPGANVLTF	TGTGCCAGCAGCCAACAGGGTCCCGGGGCCAACGTCCTGACTTTC
NA	NA	TRBV20-1	TRBJ2-4	CSASPRVGAKNIQYF	TGCAGTGCTAGCCCAAGGGTGGGAGCCAAAAACATTCAGTACTTC
NA	once	TRBV7-2	TRBJ2-7	CASSSSRVNEQYF	TGTGCCAGCAGCTCGAGCCGGGTAAACGAGCAGTACTTC
TRBD1	NA	TRBV18	TRBJ1-2	CASSPLEQGYGYTF	TGTGCCAGCTCACCTCTCGAACAGGGGTATGGCTACACCTTC
NA	few	TRBV5-5	TRBJ1-1	CASSLAGWNTEAFF	TGTGCCAGCAGCTTGGCGGGGTGGAACACTGAAGCTTTCTTT
TRBD1	NA	TRBV28	TRBJ1-4	CAGSLPGQGGEKLFF	TGTGCCGGCAGTTTACCCGGACAGGGAGGTGAAAAACTGTTTTTT
NA	few	TRBV4-3	TRBJ2-7	CASSQEVLGLYEQYF	TGCGCCAGCAGCCAAGAAGTCCTAGGGCTCTACGAGCAGTACTTC
NA	NA	TRBV7-9	TRBJ2-3	CASTIGGDVDTQYF	TGTGCCAGCACCATTGGGGGAGACGTAGATACGCAGTATTTT
TRBD1	NA	TRBV5-6	TRBJ2-7	CASSSSDRDRLTQYF	TGTGCCAGCAGCTCGTCCGACCGGGACAGGTTAACCCAGTACTTC
TRBD2	NA	TRBV6-6	TRBJ2-1	CTSSSGSSYNEQFF	TGTACCAGCAGCAGCGGGAGCTCCTACAATGAGCAGTTCTTC
NA	NA	TRBV20-1	TRBJ1-2	CSAGRPYGYTF	TGCAGTGCTGGACGCCCCTATGGCTACACCTTC
TRBD2	NA	TRBV7-2	TRBJ2-3	CANSLESGRITDTQYF	TGTGCCAACAGCTTAGAAAGCGGGAGGATTACAGATACGCAGTATTTT
NA	few	TRBV6-5	TRBJ2-1	CASSPFVAKRGEQFF	TGTGCCAGCAGTCCCTTCGTAGCGAAACGGGGTGAGCAGTTCTTC
NA	many	TRBV29-1	TRBJ1-2	CSVARDYGYTF	TGCAGCGTTGCCAGGGACTATGGCTACACCTTC
TRBD1	once	TRBV5-6	TRBJ1-2	CASSLGIGTAYGYTF	TGTGCCAGCAGCTTGGGTATTGGGACAGCTTATGGCTACACCTTC
NA	NA	TRBV28	TRBJ2-2	CASRPGYTGELFF	TGTGCCAGCAGACCAGGGTACACCGGGGAGCTGTTTTTT
TRBD2	few	TRBV7-3	TRBJ2-1	CASSYLAGGRNEQFF	TGTGCCAGCAGCTATCTAGCGGGAGGTCGCAATGAGCAGTTCTTC
TRBD1	NA	TRBV7-2	TRBJ1-2	CASSKYRGEISGYTF	TGTGCCAGCAGCAAATACAGGGGTGAAATTAGTGGCTACACCTTC
NA	few	TRBV7-2	TRBJ1-2	CASSLGGGQAYGYTF	TGTGCCAGCAGCTTAGGAGGGGGGCAGGCCTATGGCTACACCTTC
TRBD2	NA	TRBV7-9	TRBJ2-7	CASSLSSGEYEQYF	TGTGCCAGCAGCTTAAGTAGCGGGGAATACGAGCAGTACTTC
TRBD2	many	TRBV20-1	TRBJ2-5	CSASWELAEGGETQYF	TGCAGTGCTAGCTGGGAACTAGCGGAGGGGGGGGAGACCCAGTACTTC
NA	NA	TRBV21-1	TRBJ1-6	CASSKGGRDRNNSPPHF	TGTGCCAGCAGCAAAGGGGGCCGGGACAGGAATAATTCACCCCCCCACTTT
NA	NA	TRBV30	TRBJ2-4	CAWSPPGLAKNIQYF	TGTGCCTGGAGCCCGCCCGGGCTAGCCAAAAACATTCAGTACTTC
NA	NA	TRBV4-3	TRBJ1-4	CASSQTPLNEKLFF	TGCGCCAGCAGCCAAACTCCGCTTAATGAAAAACTGTTTTTT
NA	few	TRBV7-2	TRBJ2-1	CASSLRQGGYNEQFF	TGTGCCAGCAGCTTACGGCAGGGGGGCTACAATGAGCAGTTCTTC
NA	once	TRBV29-1	TRBJ1-2	CSVVFRGTARGYTF	TGCAGCGTTGTCTTTCGGGGCACAGCGCGTGGCTACACCTTC
NA	few	TRBV7-8	TRBJ1-2	CASSPRQLANYGYTF	TGTGCCAGCAGCCCCAGACAGTTAGCTAACTATGGCTACACCTTC
TRBD2	NA	TRBV7-9	TRBJ2-1	CASSFRAGVWNEQFF	TGTGCCAGCAGCTTTAGGGCGGGAGTTTGGAATGAGCAGTTCTTC
TRBD2	NA	TRBV9	TRBJ2-1	CASSGLAGVSEQFF	TGTGCCAGCAGCGGCCTAGCGGGAGTCAGTGAGCAGTTCTTC
NA	few	TRBV7-2	TRBJ2-1	CASSLGQKGVYNEQFF	TGTGCCAGCAGCTTAGGGCAAAAAGGGGTATACAATGAGCAGTTCTTC
TRBD2	NA	TRBV4-2	TRBJ2-7	CASSQDPSGSALGYEQYF	TGTGCCAGCAGCCAAGACCCTAGCGGGAGCGCCTTAGGCTACGAGCAGTACTTC
NA	NA	TRBV20-1	TRBJ1-2	CSARDRRETYGYTF	TGCAGTGCTAGAGATCGTCGGGAGACCTATGGCTACACCTTC
NA	NA	TRBV20-1	TRBJ2-1	CSLILAPSYNEQFF	TGCAGTTTGATACTGGCTCCATCCTACAATGAGCAGTTCTTC
NA	NA	TRBV9	TRBJ1-2	CASSPAEGPGYTF	TGTGCCAGCAGCCCAGCTGAGGGGCCGGGCTACACCTTC
NA	NA	TRBV20-1	TRBJ1-1	CSGWQNTEAFF	TGCAGTGGGTGGCAGAACACTGAAGCTTTCTTT
NA	NA	TRBV5-1	TRBJ1-3	CASSLDPENTIYF	TGCGCCAGCAGCTTGGACCCAGAGAACACCATATATTTT
NA	NA	TRBV2	TRBJ1-1	CASSESGHRVEAFF	TGTGCCAGCAGTGAAAGTGGTCACAGGGTTGAAGCTTTCTTT
TRBD2	NA	TRBV20-1	TRBJ2-5	CSARTTGKPSGRREQYF	TGCAGTGCTAGGACGACAGGGAAGCCTAGCGGGAGAAGGGAGCAGTACTTC
NA	NA	TRBV6-2/TRBV6-3	TRBJ2-7	CASSYARGRDEQYF	TGTGCCAGCAGTTACGCGAGGGGCAGGGACGAGCAGTACTTC
NA	NA	TRBV11-2	TRBJ2-5	CASSRLGRGPETQYF	TGTGCCAGCAGCAGACTAGGAAGGGGCCCAGAGACCCAGTACTTC
NA	NA	TRBV5-5	TRBJ1-2	CASSGETNYGYTF	TGTGCCAGCAGCGGGGAAACTAACTATGGCTACACCTTC
NA	few	TRBV20-1	TRBJ1-2	CSARIPRENGYTF	TGCAGTGCTAGAATCCCCAGGGAGAATGGCTACACCTTC
NA	NA	TRBV18	TRBJ1-5	CASSPRDKFSNQPQHF	TGTGCCAGCTCACCCCGGGACAAGTTTAGCAATCAGCCCCAGCATTTT
NA	NA	TRBV12-3/TRBV12-4	TRBJ2-7	CASSLEGRFYNEQYF	TGTGCCAGCAGTTTGGAGGGCCGTTTCTACAATGAGCAGTACTTC
TRBD2	NA	TRBV28	TRBJ2-5	CASSPNQSGRGETQYF	TGTGCCAGCAGTCCCAACCAGAGCGGGAGGGGAGAGACCCAGTACTTC
NA	NA	TRBV7-2	TRBJ2-5	CANRFTGQETQYF	TGTGCCAACAGGTTTACAGGGCAAGAGACCCAGTACTTC
NA	NA	TRBV9	TRBJ1-1	CASSVGPPNTEAFF	TGTGCCAGCAGCGTAGGGCCCCCAAACACTGAAGCTTTCTTT
TRBD1	once	TRBV7-6	TRBJ2-3	CASSLVPQGNTDTQYF	TGTGCCAGCAGCTTAGTACCACAGGGGAACACAGATACGCAGTATTTT
TRBD2	NA	TRBV28	TRBJ2-7	CASRGLAPNSYNEQYF	TGTGCCAGCAGGGGACTAGCGCCCAACTCCTACAATGAGCAGTACTTC
NA	NA	TRBV6-1	TRBJ2-1	CASSGLTWATMFF	TGTGCCAGCAGTGGGCTAACGTGGGCCACGATGTTCTTC
TRBD1	few	TRBV7-2	TRBJ2-7	CASSQGGQGFYEQYF	TGTGCCAGCAGCCAAGGGGGACAGGGGTTCTACGAGCAGTACTTC
NA	few	TRBV3-1	TRBJ1-1	CASSYLKNTEAFF	TGTGCCAGCAGCTATCTTAAGAACACTGAAGCTTTCTTT
TRBD1	NA	TRBV28	TRBJ2-3	CASSLGTDTRYF	TGTGCCAGCAGTTTAGGGACAGATACGCGGTATTTT
NA	NA	TRBV2	TRBJ2-3	CARKTGTKSTDTQYF	TGTGCCAGAAAAACCGGGACAAAAAGCACAGATACGCAGTATTTT
NA	few	TRBV12-3/TRBV12-4	TRBJ2-7	CASSLWGSTYEQYF	TGTGCCAGCAGTTTGTGGGGCAGTACCTACGAGCAGTACTTC
NA	few	TRBV7-2	TRBJ2-7	CASSYNRAYEQYF	TGTGCCAGCAGCTATAACAGGGCCTACGAGCAGTACTTC
TRBD2	few	TRBV28	TRBJ2-3	CATCRGSTDTQYF	TGTGCCACCTGTCGCGGGAGTACCGATACGCAGTATTTT
NA	few	TRBV6-5	TRBJ2-2	CASSYSTGYTGELFF	TGTGCCAGCAGTTACTCGACCGGTTACACCGGGGAGCTGTTTTTT
TRBD2	NA	TRBV28	TRBJ2-2	CASSLAGVHTGELFF	TGTGCCAGCAGTTTAGCGGGAGTGCACACCGGGGAGCTGTTTTTT